The T cell receptor (beta chain) under discussion was sequenced for a study of chemoradiotherapy in HPV16-positive cancers. Findings and caveats of the study: The functional HPV-specific definition rests on just two HPV16-positive patients.

Here immunoSEQ multiplex PCR was the method, and the copy in TCRdb shows in-frame clones only, minus some. The sample lists 8,000 or so clones, less than 75% occurring once. With respect to this clone: What it binds is unknown.

This sequence was found in a human donor with HPV-associated anogenital cancer. The sample was collected from a patient who underwent chemoradiotherapy.

The CDR3 sequence is CASSQDNGQGNEQFF. CDR3 DNA sequence: TGCGCCAGCAGCCAAGATAATGGACAGGGCAATGAGCAGTTCTTC. This chain connects TRBV4-3 to TRBJ2-1; 8 bases match TRBD1. CDR1 and CDR2 (germline): LGHNA, YSLEER. The ends lost 0 bases at V and 6 bases at J; junction bases unmatched: 4. The CDR3 totals 15 residues.